Following are 30 T cell receptor beta chains from one sample sequenced in a study of monozygotic twins with inflammatory bowel disease. TCRdb reanalyzed the 5' RACE reads, giving one entry per CDR3 protein sequence and no DNA. Recorded here are 110,000 or so distinct CDR3 sequences; the top ten clones represent approximately 13%. Sequenced input: blood. These receptors were collected from a human donor with ulcerative colitis or Crohn's disease, or a healthy co-twin of an affected twin (not recorded which).

The J gene is TRBJ2-1, the V gene TRBV9; TCRdb returns TRBD2, unconfirmable since there is no DNA. The V gene's germline CDR1 is SGDLS and CDR2 YYNGEE. CDR3 length: 14 residues. CDR3 sequence reads: CASSVVGLANEQFF.

The V gene is TRBV5-1, the J gene TRBJ2-2; the D call from TCRdb, TRBD1, cannot be confirmed without DNA. Germline values: CDR1 SGHRS, CDR2 YFSETQ. This CDR3 has 16 amino acids. The CDR3: CASTPRGDGYTGELFF. Looking up the rest from reference TRBV5-1 and TRBJ2-2 gives the full variable domain: KAGVTQTPRYLIKTRGQQVTLSCSPISGHRSVSWYQQTPGQGLQFLFEYFSETQRNKGNFPGRFSGRQFSNSRSEMNVSTLELGDSALYLCASTPRGDGYTGELFFGEGSRLTVL.

The chain combines TRBV29-1 with TRBJ1-5. This CDR3 has 12 residues. Germline V gene data show CDR1 as SQVTM and CDR2 as ANQGSEA. The chain's CDR3 is CSVGSGNQPQHF.

The gene calls are TRBV5-5 and TRBJ2-1; TCRdb proposes TRBD1, but this gene call is untestable without DNA. The germline CDR1 and CDR2 sequences are SGHKS and YYEKEE (reference sequence). The CDR3 extends over 14 amino acids. This CDR3 is CASSVGGTYNEQFF. Together with reference TRBV5-5 and TRBJ2-1, the CDR3 gives the full variable domain: DAGVTQSPTHLIKTRGQQVTLRCSPISGHKSVSWYQQVLGQGPQFIFQYYEKEERGRGNFPDRFSARQFPNYSSELNVNALLLGDSALYLCASSVGGTYNEQFFGPGTRLTVL.

The genes are TRBV11-2 and TRBJ1-1; TCRdb gives TRBD1 as the D gene, but with no DNA this cannot be confirmed. This CDR3 spans 15 amino acids. Germline V gene lookup returns CDR1 SGHAT and CDR2 FQNNGV. CDR3 loop: CASSLGQLLNTEAFF. The variable domain in full, completed from reference TRBV11-2 and TRBJ1-1, reads EAGVAQSPRYKIIEKRQSVAFWCNPISGHATLYWYQQILGQGPKLLIQFQNNGVVDDSQLPKDRFSAERLKGVDSTLKIQPAKLEDSAVYLCASSLGQLLNTEAFFGQGTRLTVV.

CDR3 in amino acids: CASSSRTGGSTDTQYF. The rearrangement uses TRBV7-2 and TRBJ2-3; TCRdb proposes TRBD1, but this gene call is untestable without DNA. This CDR3 region has 16 residues. CDR1 and CDR2 (germline): SGHTA, FQGNSA.

The gene calls are TRBV10-3 and TRBJ1-1; the TRBD1 assignment by TCRdb is unverifiable without DNA. The germline CDR1 and CDR2 sequences are ENHRY and SYGVKD. The CDR3 length is 16 residues. The CDR3 is CAISEGQALRGTEAFF.

This chain connects TRBV28 to TRBJ2-5; TCRdb outputs TRBD1, but without DNA this stays unchecked. The CDR3 length is 14 residues. CDR1 is MDHEN, CDR2 SYDVKM, per germline. The CDR3 loop reads CASSLSGQGETQYF.

The gene calls are TRBV25-1 and TRBJ2-2. The CDR3 loop spans 11 amino acids. Germline V gene lookup returns CDR1 MGHDK and CDR2 SYGVNS. CDR3 amino acids: CASRSDRELFF.

This rearrangement joins TRBV6-5 to TRBJ2-1; absent DNA, TCRdb's TRBD1 call cannot be checked. Germline V gene data show CDR1 as MNHEY and CDR2 as SVGAGI. The CDR3 spans 15 residues. The CDR3 region is CASSLRPSSYNEQFF.

The chain links TRBV11-2 to TRBJ2-5. The CDR3 loop spans 15 amino acids. The germline gives CDR1 SGHAT, CDR2 FQNNGV. CDR3 sequence reads: CASSLEAFGGETQYF. Together with reference TRBV11-2 and TRBJ2-5, the CDR3 gives the full variable domain: EAGVAQSPRYKIIEKRQSVAFWCNPISGHATLYWYQQILGQGPKLLIQFQNNGVVDDSQLPKDRFSAERLKGVDSTLKIQPAKLEDSAVYLCASSLEAFGGETQYFGPGTRLLVL.

V is TRBV7-8 and J is TRBJ2-7; TCRdb indicates TRBD2, and absent DNA this call remains unverified. This CDR3 spans 14 amino acids. Germline assignment: CDR1 SGHVS and CDR2 FQNEAQ. CDR3 sequence: CASRDSRGAYEQYF.

The chain links TRBV29-1 to TRBJ1-1; TCRdb selects TRBD1, and the lack of DNA leaves this call unchecked. There are 14 residues in the CDR3. CDR1 and CDR2 from the germline V gene are SQVTM and ANQGSEA. CDR3 sequence reads: CSVRGGQGSTEAFF.

The chain employs TRBV7-2 and TRBJ2-3; TCRdb lists TRBD1, though no DNA is available to test this call. The CDR3 loop spans 14 amino acids. Germline CDR1 is SGHTA and CDR2 is FQGNSA. The CDR3 is CASYRPGETDTQYF.

V is TRBV15 and J is TRBJ2-7. Germline V gene lookup returns CDR1 LNHNV and CDR2 YYDKDF (reference sequence). The CDR3 is made up of 15 amino acids. The CDR3: CATSRGDGRSYEQYF.

V and J are TRBV6-5 and TRBJ2-6; TCRdb lists TRBD1, though no DNA is available to test this call. Germline lookup yields CDR1 MNHEY and CDR2 SVGAGI. This CDR3 spans 17 amino acids. CDR3 residues: CASSLKPGSSGANVLTF.

The V call is TRBV5-1, the J call TRBJ2-2. The CDR3 has 15 residues. Germline assignment: CDR1 SGHRS and CDR2 YFSETQ. CDR3 residues: CASSSQGADTGELFF.

J is TRBJ2-3 and V is TRBV7-3; as DNA is missing, the TRBD2 call by TCRdb cannot be tested. Germline V gives CDR1 SGHTA, CDR2 FQGTGA. This CDR3 contains 17 residues. The CDR3 reads CASSPGTSGRATDTQYF.

This chain links TRBV11-2 with TRBJ1-5. The CDR3 extends over 13 amino acids. In germline, CDR1 is SGHAT, CDR2 FQNNGV. The CDR3 protein is CASSLVSDQPQHF.

The J gene is TRBJ2-2, the V gene TRBV20-1; the TRBD2 assignment by TCRdb is unverifiable without DNA. Germline CDR1 is DFQATT and CDR2 is SNEGSKA (reference sequence). The CDR3 runs 15 residues. CDR3: CSARPSTSDSGELFF.

The chain carries TRBV27 and TRBJ1-1. CDR3 size: 17 residues. From germline, CDR1 is MNHEY and CDR2 SMNVEV (reference sequence). CDR3 region: CASSPLRTGLLNTEAFF.

V and J are TRBV18 and TRBJ1-4; the TRBD1 assignment by TCRdb is unverifiable without DNA. The CDR3 contains 15 residues. Germline V CDR1 and CDR2: KGHSH, LQKENI. CDR3 in amino acids: CASSPGPGVNEKLFF.

This sequence joins TRBV27 and TRBJ2-1; TCRdb's assignment of TRBD2 cannot be checked, as there is no DNA. Germline assignment: CDR1 MNHEY and CDR2 SMNVEV (reference sequence). The CDR3 totals 17 residues. CDR3: CASSPWTSGPSYNEQFF.

This sequence joins TRBV7-2 and TRBJ1-1; TCRdb returns TRBD1, unconfirmable since there is no DNA. The CDR3 totals 15 residues. Germline V gene sequence: CDR1 SGHTA, CDR2 FQGNSA. The chain's CDR3 is CASSLNRQGAGEAFF.

The V call is TRBV9, the J call TRBJ2-2; absent DNA, TCRdb's TRBD2 call cannot be checked. Per germline, CDR1 SGDLS and CDR2 YYNGEE. The CDR3 contains 15 residues. This CDR3 is CASSAHGGAIGELFF.

The chain is built from TRBV11-2 and TRBJ1-3. Germline CDR1 is SGHAT and CDR2 is FQNNGV. The CDR3 covers 14 residues. This chain's CDR3 is CASSLQTSGNTIYF.

The rearrangement links TRBV6-2 or TRBV6-3 to TRBJ1-4; TCRdb's D call, TRBD1, is unchecked because there is no DNA. Germline V lookup: CDR1 MNHEY, CDR2 SVGEGT. The CDR3 loop spans 15 amino acids. The CDR3 here is CASSLTGTANEKLFF.

The chain is built from TRBV5-1 and TRBJ2-2; without DNA, the TCRdb call of TRBD2 cannot be checked. CDR3 length: 15 amino acids. Per germline, CDR1 SGHRS and CDR2 YFSETQ. The CDR3: CASTNSGPNTGELFF.

The chain uses TRBV27 and TRBJ1-1. Looked up from germline, CDR1 is MNHEY and CDR2 is SMNVEV (reference sequence). This CDR3 region has 14 residues. CDR3 loop: CASSLRGPNTEAFF.

This chain uses TRBV14 with TRBJ2-1. Looked up from germline, CDR1 is SGHDN and CDR2 is FVKESK. The CDR3 has 15 amino acids. Here the CDR3 reads CASSQVANTYNEQFF. The whole variable domain, remainder taken from reference TRBV14 and TRBJ2-1, is EAGVTQFPSHSVIEKGQTVTLRCDPISGHDNLYWYRRVMGKEIKFLLHFVKESKQDESGMPNNRFLAERTGGTYSTLKVQPAELEDSGVYFCASSQVANTYNEQFFGPGTRLTVL.